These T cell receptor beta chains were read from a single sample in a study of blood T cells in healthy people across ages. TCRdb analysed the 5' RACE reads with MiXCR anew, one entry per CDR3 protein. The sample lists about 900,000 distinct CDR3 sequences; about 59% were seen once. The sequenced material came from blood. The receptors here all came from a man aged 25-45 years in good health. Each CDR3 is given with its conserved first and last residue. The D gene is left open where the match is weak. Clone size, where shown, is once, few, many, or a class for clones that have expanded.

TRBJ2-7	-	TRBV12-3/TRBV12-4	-	CASSLGGPTYEQYF	TGTGCCAGCAGTTTGGGTGGCCCTACCTACGAGCAGTACTTC
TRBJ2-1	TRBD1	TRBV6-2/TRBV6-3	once	CASSYGQGAWGDEQFF	TGTGCCAGCAGTTACGGGCAGGGGGCCTGGGGTGATGAGCAGTTCTTC
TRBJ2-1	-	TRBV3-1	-	CASNQSASSNEQFF	TGTGCCAGCAACCAAAGTGCTAGCTCCAATGAGCAGTTCTTC
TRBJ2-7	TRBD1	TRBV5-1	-	CASSLGDRGREQYF	TGCGCCAGCAGCTTGGGGGACAGGGGTCGCGAGCAGTACTTC
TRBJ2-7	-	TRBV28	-	CACSHPQGPGEQYF	TGTGCCTGCAGTCACCCACAGGGACCGGGCGAGCAGTACTTC
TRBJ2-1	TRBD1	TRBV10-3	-	CALSTGGFSYNEQFF	TGTGCCCTCTCGACAGGGGGATTCTCCTACAATGAGCAGTTCTTC
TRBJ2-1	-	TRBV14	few	CASSQRRVFGDEQFF	TGTGCCAGCAGCCAGAGAAGGGTCTTCGGGGATGAGCAGTTCTTC
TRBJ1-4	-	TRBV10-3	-	CASSEATNEKLFF	TGTGCCAGCTCGGAGGCTACTAATGAAAAACTGTTTTTT
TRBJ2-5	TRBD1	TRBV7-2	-	CATGTGQFRETQYF	TGTGCCACCGGGACAGGGCAGTTTCGAGAGACCCAGTACTTC
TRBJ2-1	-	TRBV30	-	CAWNKPGVHNEQFF	TGTGCCTGGAACAAACCGGGAGTACACAACGAGCAGTTCTTC
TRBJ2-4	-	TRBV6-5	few	CASSYPRGIQPTLAKNIQYF	TGTGCCAGCAGTTACCCAAGGGGGATTCAGCCAACCTTAGCCAAAAACATTCAGTACTTC
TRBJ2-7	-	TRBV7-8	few	CASSLTVGISSYEQYF	TGTGCCAGCAGCTTAACGGTGGGCATAAGCTCCTACGAGCAGTACTTC
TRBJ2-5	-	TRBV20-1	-	CSARIKETQYF	TGCAGTGCTAGGATAAAAGAGACCCAGTACTTC
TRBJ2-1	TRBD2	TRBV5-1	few	CASSRAGTSEKREQFF	TGCGCCAGCAGCCGCGCCGGGACTAGCGAAAAAAGGGAGCAGTTCTTC
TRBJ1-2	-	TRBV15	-	CATSRDLRGPNYGYTF	TGTGCCACCAGCAGAGATCTCAGGGGACCAAACTATGGCTACACCTTC
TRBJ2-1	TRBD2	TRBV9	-	CASSQAGVPYNEQFF	TGTGCCAGCAGCCAAGCGGGGGTCCCCTACAATGAGCAGTTCTTC
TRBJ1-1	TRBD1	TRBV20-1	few	CSARDTGTVDFMNTEAFF	TGCAGTGCTAGAGACACCGGGACAGTCGATTTCATGAACACTGAAGCTTTCTTT
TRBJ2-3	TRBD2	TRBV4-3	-	CASSRHLLASSTDTQYF	TGCGCCAGCAGCCGCCACTTACTAGCGTCTAGCACAGATACGCAGTATTTT
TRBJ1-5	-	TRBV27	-	CASSRISNQPQHF	TGTGCCAGCAGTCGGATTAGCAATCAGCCCCAGCATTTT
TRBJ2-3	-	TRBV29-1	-	CSAKRVFGTDTQYF	TGCAGCGCTAAACGGGTCTTTGGTACAGATACGCAGTATTTT
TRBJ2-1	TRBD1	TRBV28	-	CASSSGGQDNEQFF	TGTGCCAGCAGTTCAGGGGGACAGGACAATGAGCAGTTCTTC
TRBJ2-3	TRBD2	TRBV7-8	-	CASSDLTSGSTDTQYF	TGTGCCAGCAGCGACCTGACTAGCGGAAGCACAGATACGCAGTATTTT
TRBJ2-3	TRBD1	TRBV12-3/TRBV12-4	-	CASSFQGALDTQYF	TGTGCCAGCAGTTTTCAGGGGGCCCTTGATACGCAGTATTTT
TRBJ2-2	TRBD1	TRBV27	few	CASRGQGGTGELFF	TGTGCCAGCAGGGGACAGGGCGGGACCGGGGAGCTGTTTTTT